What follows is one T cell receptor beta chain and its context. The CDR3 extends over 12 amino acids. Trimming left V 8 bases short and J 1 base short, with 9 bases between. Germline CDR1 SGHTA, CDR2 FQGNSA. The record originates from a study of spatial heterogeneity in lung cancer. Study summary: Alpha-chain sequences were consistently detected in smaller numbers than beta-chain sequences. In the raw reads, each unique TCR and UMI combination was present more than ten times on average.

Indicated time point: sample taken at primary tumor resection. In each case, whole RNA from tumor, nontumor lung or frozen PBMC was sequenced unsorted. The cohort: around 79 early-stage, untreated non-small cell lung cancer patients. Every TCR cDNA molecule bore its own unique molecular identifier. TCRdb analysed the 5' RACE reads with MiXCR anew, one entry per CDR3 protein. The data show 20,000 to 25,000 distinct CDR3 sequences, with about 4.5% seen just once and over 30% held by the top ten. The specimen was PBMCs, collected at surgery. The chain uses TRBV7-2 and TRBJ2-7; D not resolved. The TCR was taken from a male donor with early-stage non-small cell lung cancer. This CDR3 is CASGRASYEQYF. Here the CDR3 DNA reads TGTGCCAGCGGCCGGGCATCCTACGAGCAGTACTTC.